The 9 T cell receptor beta chains listed next were all sequenced from one sample in a study of cytomegalovirus exposure and HLA in healthy donors. PCR involved 60 Vbeta and 13 Jbeta primers. Assay: immunoSEQ multiplex PCR; the TCRdb copy retains only in-frame clones and omits some. The table counts 130,000 or so clones; about 2.2% lies in the top ten. Sequenced: PBMCs. These receptors were taken from a woman younger than 30 in good health and CMV-seronegative.

The CDR3 DNA reads TGTGCCAGGGCAGGGACTCCTCACACCTCAGATACGCAGTATTTT. Translation: CARAGTPHTSDTQYF. This chain connects TRBV27 to TRBJ2-3; possible D gene TRBD2, 6 bases. From germline, CDR1 is MNHEY and CDR2 SMNVEV (reference sequence). V gave up 9 bases and J gave up 4 bases, with 20 bases separating them. CDR3 size: 15 residues.

The gene calls are TRBV5-4 and TRBJ2-5, with 10 nucleotides matching TRBD1. Near its end, the DNA agrees better with TRBJ2-7, so the J call may be wrong. Germline CDR1 reads SGHNT; CDR2 reads YYREEE (reference sequence). This CDR3 spans 15 amino acids. CDR3 sequence reads: CASSMGQGSAYEQYF. CDR3 nucleotide sequence: TGTGCCAGCAGCATGGGACAGGGGTCGGCCTACGAGCAGTACTTC.

The CDR3: CAWTLSTGGETQYF. The DNA of the CDR3 is TGTGCCTGGACCCTTTCGACAGGGGGCGAGACCCAGTACTTC. This chain connects TRBV30 to TRBJ2-5, with 10 bases identical to TRBD1. The CDR3 is 14 amino acids. The junction had 7 bases not matched to a gene; V was cut back by 4 bases and J by 5 bases. CDR1 is GTSNPN, CDR2 SVGIG, per germline (reference sequence).

The rearrangement uses TRBV2 and TRBJ1-2, with D possibly being TRBD1 (5 bases). The V and J ends lost 3 bases and 2 bases respectively, with 13 bases between them. Germline loops: CDR1 SNHLY, CDR2 FYNNEI. CDR3 size: 15 residues. CDR3 DNA: TGTGCCAGCAGTGACCCAGGGATGGACAACTATGGCTACACCTTC. Amino acid sequence: CASSDPGMDNYGYTF.

The rearrangement joins TRBV18 to TRBJ1-2; a weak D match, TRBD1 (5 bases). CDR1 is KGHSH, CDR2 LQKENI, per germline. Deletions cut 3 bases from V and 9 bases from J, with 17 bases between. This CDR3 is built from 14 residues. The CDR3 bases are TGTGCCAGCTCACCCGGATCCCTACAGGTTCGCTACACCTTC. Amino acids: CASSPGSLQVRYTF.

The chain employs TRBV6-4 and TRBJ1-5, with a possible D match to TRBD1 (5 bases). The CDR3 contains 16 residues. CDR1 and CDR2 from the germline V gene are MRHNA and SNTAGT. Trimming cost V 7 bases and J 3 bases, with 19 bases left between them. CDR3 sequence (DNA): TGTGCCAGCACACACCGGGGGGGGTCGGCCAATCAGCCCCAGCATTTT. This gives the protein CASTHRGGSANQPQHF.

V is TRBV7-3 and J is TRBJ2-1; no clear D gene. The CDR3 spans 14 residues. Per the germline V gene, CDR1 is SGHTA and CDR2 is FQGTGA. V was pared by 1 base and J by 7 bases, with 11 bases between. The CDR3 is CASSLSIVRNEQFF. The DNA for the CDR3 is TGTGCCAGCAGCTTAAGTATAGTTCGAAATGAGCAGTTCTTC.

The chain uses TRBV18 and TRBJ1-4, with D unresolved. The CDR3 sequence is 17 residues long. Germline V gene sequence: CDR1 KGHSH, CDR2 LQKENI. The ends were cut back, 2 bases at V and 4 bases at J, with 17 bases in the middle. The CDR3 DNA reads TGTGCCAGCTCACCAAAGCCGCTTGACGGGGATAATGAAAAACTGTTTTTT. Translated: CASSPKPLDGDNEKLFF. The variable domain in full, with the rest retrieved from reference TRBV18 and TRBJ1-4, is NAGVMQNPRHLVRRRGQEARLRCSPMKGHSHVYWYRQLPEEGLKFMVYLQKENIIDESGMPKERFSAEFPKEGPSILRIQQVVRGDSAAYFCASSPKPLDGDNEKLFFGSGTQLSVL.

The chain links TRBV27 to TRBJ2-7; TRBD2 agrees at 14 bases. This CDR3 is 15 amino acids long. The V gene end was trimmed by 5 bases and the J gene end by 6 bases; junction bases not matched to a gene: 6. Germline assignment: CDR1 MNHEY and CDR2 SMNVEV (reference sequence). This CDR3 reads CASSPGTSGSPEQYV. Written as DNA, the CDR3 is TGTGCCAGCAGTCCGGGGACTAGCGGGAGCCCCGAGCAGTACGTC.